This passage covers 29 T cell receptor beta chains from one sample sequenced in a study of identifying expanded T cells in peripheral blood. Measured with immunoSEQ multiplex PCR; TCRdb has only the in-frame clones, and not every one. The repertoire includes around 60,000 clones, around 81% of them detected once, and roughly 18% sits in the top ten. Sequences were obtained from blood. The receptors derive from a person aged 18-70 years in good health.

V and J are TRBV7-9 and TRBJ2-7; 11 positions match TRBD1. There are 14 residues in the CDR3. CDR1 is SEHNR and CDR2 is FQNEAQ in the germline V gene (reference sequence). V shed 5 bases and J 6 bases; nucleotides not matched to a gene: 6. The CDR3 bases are TGTGCCAGCAGCCCCTGGACAGGGGGCGTCGAGCAGTACTTC. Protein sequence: CASSPWTGGVEQYF.

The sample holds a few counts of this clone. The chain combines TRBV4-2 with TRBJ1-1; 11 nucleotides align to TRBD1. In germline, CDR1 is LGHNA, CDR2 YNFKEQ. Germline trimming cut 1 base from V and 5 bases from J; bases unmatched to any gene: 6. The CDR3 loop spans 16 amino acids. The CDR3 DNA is TGTGCCAGCAGCCAAGGAAATCGGGACAGGGGGACTGAAGCTTTCTTT. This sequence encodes CASSQGNRDRGTEAFF.

CDR3 residues: CASSYSGAWTDTQYF. CDR3 in DNA: TGTGCCAGCAGTTACTCGGGGGCATGGACAGATACGCAGTATTTT. The genes are TRBV6-6 and TRBJ2-3; D possibly corresponds to TRBD1 (6 bases). Germline-derived CDR1 and CDR2 are MNHNY and SVGAGI (reference sequence). The CDR3 consists of 15 residues. The V gene lost 0 bases and the J gene lost 3 bases, with 10 bases spanning the gap.

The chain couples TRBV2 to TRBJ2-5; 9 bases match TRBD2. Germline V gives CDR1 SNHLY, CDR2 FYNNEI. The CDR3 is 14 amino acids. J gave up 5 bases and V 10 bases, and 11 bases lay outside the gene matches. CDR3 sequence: CATERGGASETQYF. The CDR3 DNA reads TGTGCCACTGAGCGCGGGGGGGCCTCTGAGACCCAGTACTTC.

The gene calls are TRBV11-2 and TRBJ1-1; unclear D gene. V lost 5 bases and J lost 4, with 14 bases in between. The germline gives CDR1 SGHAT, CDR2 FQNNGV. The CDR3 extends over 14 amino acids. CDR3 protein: CASSRDPRSTEAFF. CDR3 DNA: TGTGCCAGCAGCCGAGACCCAAGGAGCACTGAAGCTTTCTTT.

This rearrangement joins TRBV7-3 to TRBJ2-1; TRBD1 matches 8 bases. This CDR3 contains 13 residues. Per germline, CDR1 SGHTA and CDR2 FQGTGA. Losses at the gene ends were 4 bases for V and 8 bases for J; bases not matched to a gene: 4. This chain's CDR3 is CASSSDRGHEQFF. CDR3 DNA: TGTGCCAGCAGCTCTGACAGGGGCCATGAGCAGTTCTTC. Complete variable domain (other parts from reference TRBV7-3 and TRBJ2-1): GAGVSQTPSNKVTEKGKYVELRCDPISGHTALYWYRQSLGQGPEFLIYFQGTGAADDSGLPNDRFFAVRPEGSVSTLKIQRTERGDSAVYLCASSSDRGHEQFFGPGTRLTVL.

In nucleotides, the CDR3 is TGTGCCAGCAGCTCGGGGACTAGCGGGAGGAGTGAGCAGTTCTTC. Amino acid sequence: CASSSGTSGRSEQFF. V is TRBV5-5 and J is TRBJ2-1, with TRBD2 matching over 15 bases. V gave up 3 bases and J gave up 9 bases; unmatched junction bases: 4. CDR3 length equals 15 residues. Germline lookup yields CDR1 SGHKS and CDR2 YYEKEE (reference sequence).

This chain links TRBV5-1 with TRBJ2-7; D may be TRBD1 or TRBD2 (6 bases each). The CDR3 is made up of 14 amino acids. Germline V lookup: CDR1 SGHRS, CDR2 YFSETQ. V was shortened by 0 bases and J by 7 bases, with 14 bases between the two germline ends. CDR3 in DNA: TGCGCCAGCAGCTTGGCAAGGGGGGAGGATGAGCAGTACTTC. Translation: CASSLARGEDEQYF.

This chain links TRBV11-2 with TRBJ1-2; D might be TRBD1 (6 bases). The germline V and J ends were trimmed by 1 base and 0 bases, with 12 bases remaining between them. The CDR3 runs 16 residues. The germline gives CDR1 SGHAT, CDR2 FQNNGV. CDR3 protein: CASSLAPGATNYGYTF. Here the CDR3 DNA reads TGTGCCAGCAGCTTAGCCCCAGGGGCCACTAACTATGGCTACACCTTC.

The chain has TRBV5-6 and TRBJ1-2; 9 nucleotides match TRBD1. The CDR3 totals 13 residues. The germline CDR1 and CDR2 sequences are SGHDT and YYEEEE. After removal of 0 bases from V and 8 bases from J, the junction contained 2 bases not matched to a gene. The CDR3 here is CASSLGTGVGYTF. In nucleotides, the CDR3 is TGTGCCAGCAGCTTGGGGACAGGGGTAGGCTACACCTTC.

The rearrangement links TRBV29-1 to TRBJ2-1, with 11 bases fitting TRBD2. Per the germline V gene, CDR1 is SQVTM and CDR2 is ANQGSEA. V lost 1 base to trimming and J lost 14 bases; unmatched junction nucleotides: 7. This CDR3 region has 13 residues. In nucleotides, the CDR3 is TGCAGCGTTGAAGCCCTTAGCGGGGGGGCTAAGTTCTTC. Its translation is CSVEALSGGAKFF.

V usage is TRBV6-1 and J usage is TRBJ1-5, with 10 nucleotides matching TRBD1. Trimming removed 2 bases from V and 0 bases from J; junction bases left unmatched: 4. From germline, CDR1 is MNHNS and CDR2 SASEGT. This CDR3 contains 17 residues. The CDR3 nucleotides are TGTGCCAGCAGTGAACGGACAGGGGGGTATAGCAATCAGCCCCAGCATTTT. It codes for CASSERTGGYSNQPQHF.

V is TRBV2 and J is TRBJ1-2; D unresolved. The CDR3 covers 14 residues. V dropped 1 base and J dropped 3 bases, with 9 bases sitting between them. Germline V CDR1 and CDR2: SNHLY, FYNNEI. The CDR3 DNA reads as TGTGCCAGCAGTGAAGGGGGTTATGACTATGGCTACACCTTC. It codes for CASSEGGYDYGYTF. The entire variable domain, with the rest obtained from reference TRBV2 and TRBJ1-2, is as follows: EPEVTQTPSHQVTQMGQEVILRCVPISNHLYFYWYRQILGQKVEFLVSFYNNEISEKSEIFDDQFSVERPDGSNFTLKIRSTKLEDSAMYFCASSEGGYDYGYTFGSGTRLTVV.

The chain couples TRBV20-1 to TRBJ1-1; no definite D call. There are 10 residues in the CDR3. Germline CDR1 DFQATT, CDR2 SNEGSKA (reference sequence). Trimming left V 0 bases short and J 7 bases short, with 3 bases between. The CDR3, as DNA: TGCAGTGCTAGAGACCGTGAAGCTTTCTTT. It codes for CSARDREAFF.

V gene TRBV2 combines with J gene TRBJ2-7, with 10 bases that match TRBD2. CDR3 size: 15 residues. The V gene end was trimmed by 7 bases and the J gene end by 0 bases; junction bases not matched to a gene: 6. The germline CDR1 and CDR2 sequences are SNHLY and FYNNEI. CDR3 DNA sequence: TGTGCCAGCACCAGCGGGAGGGGGCTCTCCTACGAGCAGTACTTC. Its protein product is CASTSGRGLSYEQYF.

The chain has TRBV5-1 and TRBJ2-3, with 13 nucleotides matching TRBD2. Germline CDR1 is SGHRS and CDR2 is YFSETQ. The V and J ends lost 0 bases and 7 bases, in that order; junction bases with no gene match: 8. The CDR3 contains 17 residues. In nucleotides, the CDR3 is TGCGCCAGCAGCTTGGCCGGAACTAGCGGGGGGGCACATACGCAGTATTTT. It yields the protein CASSLAGTSGGAHTQYF.

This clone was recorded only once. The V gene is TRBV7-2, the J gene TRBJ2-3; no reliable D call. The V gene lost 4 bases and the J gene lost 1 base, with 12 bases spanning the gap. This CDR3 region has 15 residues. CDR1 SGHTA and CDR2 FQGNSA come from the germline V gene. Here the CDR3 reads CASSSRQFGTDTQYF. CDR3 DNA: TGTGCCAGCAGCTCCCGCCAGTTTGGCACAGATACGCAGTATTTT.

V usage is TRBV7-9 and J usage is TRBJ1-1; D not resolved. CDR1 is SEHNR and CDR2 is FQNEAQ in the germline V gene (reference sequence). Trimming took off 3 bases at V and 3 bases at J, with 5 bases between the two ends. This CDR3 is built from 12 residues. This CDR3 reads CASSLLDTEAFF. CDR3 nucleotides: TGTGCCAGCAGCTTGTTAGACACTGAAGCTTTCTTT.

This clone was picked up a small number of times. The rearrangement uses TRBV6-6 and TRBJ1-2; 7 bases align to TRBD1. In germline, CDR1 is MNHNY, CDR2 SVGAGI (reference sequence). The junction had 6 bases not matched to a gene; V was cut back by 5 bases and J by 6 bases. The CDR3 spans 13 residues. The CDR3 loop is CASSPTGQDGYTF. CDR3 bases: TGTGCCAGCAGTCCGACAGGGCAGGATGGCTACACCTTC.

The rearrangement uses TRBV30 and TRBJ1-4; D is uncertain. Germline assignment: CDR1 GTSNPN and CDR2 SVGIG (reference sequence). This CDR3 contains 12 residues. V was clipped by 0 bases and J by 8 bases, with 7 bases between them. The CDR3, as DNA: TGTGCCTGGAGTGTACTTCCCGAAAAACTGTTTTTT. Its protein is CAWSVLPEKLFF.

CDR3 loop: CASQNQGRNTEAFF. CDR3 sequence (DNA): TGTGCCAGCCAAAATCAGGGGAGGAACACTGAAGCTTTCTTT. The rearrangement joins TRBV18 to TRBJ1-1; D possibly corresponds to TRBD1 (6 bases). There are 14 residues in the CDR3. With 8 bases removed from V and 1 base from J, the gap between germline ends came to 14 bases. Germline CDR1 is KGHSH and CDR2 is LQKENI.

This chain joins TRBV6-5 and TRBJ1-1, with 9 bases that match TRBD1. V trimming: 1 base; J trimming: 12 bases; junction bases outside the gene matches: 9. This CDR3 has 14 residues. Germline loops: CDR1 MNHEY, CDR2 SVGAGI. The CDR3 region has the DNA TGTGCCAGCAGTTACTTGTCCCGGGACAGGGTAACTTTCTTT. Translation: CASSYLSRDRVTFF.

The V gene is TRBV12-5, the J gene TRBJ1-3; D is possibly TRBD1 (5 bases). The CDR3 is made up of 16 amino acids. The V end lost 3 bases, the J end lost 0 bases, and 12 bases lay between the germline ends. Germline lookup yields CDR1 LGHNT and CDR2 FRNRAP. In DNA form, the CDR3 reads TGTGCTAGTGGTTTATCCGGGACGAGCTCTGGAAACACCATATATTTT. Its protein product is CASGLSGTSSGNTIYF. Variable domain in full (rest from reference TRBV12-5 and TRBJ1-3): DARVTQTPRHKVTEMGQEVTMRCQPILGHNTVFWYRQTMMQGLELLAYFRNRAPLDDSGMPKDRFSAEMPDATLATLKIQPSEPRDSAVYFCASGLSGTSSGNTIYFGEGSWLTVV.

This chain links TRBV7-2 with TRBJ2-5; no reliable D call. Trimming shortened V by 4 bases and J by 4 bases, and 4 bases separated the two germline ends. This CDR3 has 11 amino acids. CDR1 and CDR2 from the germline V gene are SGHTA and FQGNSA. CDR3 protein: CASSSGETQYF. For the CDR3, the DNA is TGTGCCAGCAGCTCCGGAGAGACCCAGTACTTC.

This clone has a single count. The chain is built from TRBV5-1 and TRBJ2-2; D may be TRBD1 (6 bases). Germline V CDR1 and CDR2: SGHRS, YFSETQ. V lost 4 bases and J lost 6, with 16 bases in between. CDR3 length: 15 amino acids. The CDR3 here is CASSTSDSSAGELFF. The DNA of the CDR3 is TGCGCCAGCAGCACCTCGGACAGCTCGGCCGGGGAGCTGTTTTTT.

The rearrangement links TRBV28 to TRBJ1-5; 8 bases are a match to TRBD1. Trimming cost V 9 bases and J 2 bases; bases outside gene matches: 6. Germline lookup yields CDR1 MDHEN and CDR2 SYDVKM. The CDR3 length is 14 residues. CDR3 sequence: CASTGGFRNQPQHF. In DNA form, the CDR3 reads TGTGCCAGTACAGGGGGGTTCCGCAATCAGCCCCAGCATTTT.

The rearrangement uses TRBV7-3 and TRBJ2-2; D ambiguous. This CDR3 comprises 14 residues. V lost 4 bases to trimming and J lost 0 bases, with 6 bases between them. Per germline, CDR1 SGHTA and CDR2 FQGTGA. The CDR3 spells CASSSPTNTGELFF. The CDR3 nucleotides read TGTGCCAGCAGCTCACCAACGAACACCGGGGAGCTGTTTTTT.

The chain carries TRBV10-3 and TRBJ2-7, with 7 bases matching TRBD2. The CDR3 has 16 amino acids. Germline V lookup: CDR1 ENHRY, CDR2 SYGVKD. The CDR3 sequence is CASSENPGGTSYEQYV. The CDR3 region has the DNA TGTGCCAGCAGTGAAAATCCGGGGGGAACTTCCTACGAGCAGTACGTC.

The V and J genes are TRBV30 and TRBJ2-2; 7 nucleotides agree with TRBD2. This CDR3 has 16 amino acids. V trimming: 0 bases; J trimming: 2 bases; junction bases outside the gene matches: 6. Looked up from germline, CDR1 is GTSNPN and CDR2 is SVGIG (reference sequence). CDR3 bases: TGTGCCTGGAGTGTGAGAAGCGGGGTCAACACCGGGGAGCTGTTTTTT. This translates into CAWSVRSGVNTGELFF.